What follows describes a single T cell receptor (beta chain). Its target is not known. The table came from immunoSEQ multiplex PCR; TCRdb's copy has only in-frame clones and leaves some out. The data hold about 360,000 clones, with 75% to 90% observed a single time. This sample was taken from a study of cytomegalovirus exposure and HLA in healthy donors. Notes on the study in general: Published work reported that the classifier diagnosed cytomegalovirus status with high specificity and sensitivity.

The V gene's germline CDR1 is MNHEY and CDR2 SMNVEV (reference sequence). The length of the CDR3 is 19 residues. V lost 0 bases to trimming and J lost 2 bases; unmatched junction nucleotides: 13. The material sequenced was PBMCs. The gene calls are TRBV27 and TRBJ2-3; 8 bases are a match to TRBD2. This clonotype originated in a woman aged 18-29 years in good health and CMV-seronegative. CDR3 DNA sequence: TGTGCCAGCAGTTTATCGCAACGGGGGGGCCGGAGGATCACAGATACGCAGTATTTT. Translated, it gives CASSLSQRGGRRITDTQYF.